This T cell receptor (beta chain) was profiled in a study of T cells after yellow fever vaccination. The germline V gene has CDR1 MNHEY and CDR2 SVGAGI. This CDR3 has 15 amino acids. V shed 5 bases and J 5 bases; nucleotides not matched to a gene: 10. Broader study findings: Though it reached lower strength, the secondary response hit its peak faster, day 5 versus 15.

As regards this clonotype: Its antigen remains unknown.

TCRdb re-called the 5' RACE reads with MiXCR, one entry per CDR3 protein. The sample lists hundreds of thousands of distinct CDR3 sequences, roughly an eighth seen once, with approximately 3.3% in the top ten. The sample consisted of CD4+ T cells sorted from PBMCs, taken 15 days after the yellow fever booster vaccination. The gene calls are TRBV6-5 and TRBJ1-1, with 8 bases fitting TRBD1. The sequence was collected from a young man who received the YFV17D yellow fever vaccine. CDR3 sequence reads: CASSGGWQGATEAFF. CDR3 bases: TGTGCCAGCAGTGGGGGGTGGCAGGGGGCAACTGAAGCTTTCTTT.